Listed here are 12 T cell receptor beta chains from one sample, sequenced in a study of T-cell reconstitution after alpha-beta-depleted transplantation in children. The library targeted TCRbeta and was prepared with unique molecular identifiers. MiXCR was run by TCRdb on the PCR reads, yielding one entry per CDR3 protein. The data contain 200,000 to 250,000 distinct CDR3 sequences, roughly a quarter of them singletons. The sample in question was PBMCs, obtained before TCRalphabeta/CD19-depleted stem cell transplant. The receptors here all came from a girl aged 2 to 9 with Fanconi anemia, due to receive a stem cell transplant.

This chain connects TRBV5-1 to TRBJ2-1; 8 nucleotides line up with TRBD2. The CDR3 runs to 15 residues. Germline trimming cut 4 bases from V and 7 bases from J; bases unmatched to any gene: 10. Germline-derived CDR1 and CDR2 are SGHRS and YFSETQ. DNA for the CDR3: TGCGCCAGCAGCCAAAGCGGGGGTGGAACGAATGAGCAGTTCTTC. This sequence encodes CASSQSGGGTNEQFF.

There are many counts of this clonotype. The chain couples TRBV15 to TRBJ2-7, with D uncertain. The CDR3 length is 14 residues. Germline values: CDR1 LNHNV, CDR2 YYDKDF (reference sequence). The V gene lost 0 bases and the J gene lost 3 bases, with 9 bases spanning the gap. This chain's CDR3 is CATSRDNGFYEQYF. Written as DNA, the CDR3 is TGTGCCACCAGCAGAGATAACGGTTTCTACGAGCAGTACTTC.

The sample holds one count of this clonotype. This rearrangement joins TRBV29-1 to TRBJ2-1; the D gene could be TRBD1 or TRBD2 (7 bases each). Germline CDR1 is SQVTM and CDR2 is ANQGSEA. This CDR3 is 14 amino acids long. Trimming left V 3 bases short and J 9 bases short, with 18 bases between. The CDR3 region is CSVDRGGGSSEQFF. The CDR3 coding sequence is TGCAGCGTTGACAGGGGGGGAGGGTCGAGTGAGCAGTTCTTC.

This rearrangement joins TRBV28 to TRBJ2-7; D uncertain. The V gene's germline CDR1 is MDHEN and CDR2 SYDVKM. The V end lost 2 bases, the J end lost 0 bases, and 11 bases lay between the germline ends. This CDR3 has 15 residues. CDR3 amino acids: CASSLQGPPSYEQYF. For the CDR3, the DNA is TGTGCCAGCAGTTTACAAGGCCCCCCCTCCTACGAGCAGTACTTC.

This clonotype was recorded at least ten times. V gene TRBV24-1 combines with J gene TRBJ2-1; D might be TRBD1 (6 bases). The V end lost 4 bases, the J end lost 4 bases, and 16 bases lay between the germline ends. This CDR3 is 16 amino acids long. Germline-derived CDR1 and CDR2 are KGHDR and SFDVKD. For the CDR3, the DNA is TGTGCCACCAGTGACCCCGAGGGGGTTCGGTACAATGAGCAGTTCTTC. Amino acid sequence: CATSDPEGVRYNEQFF.

This clonotype was recorded at least ten times. V and J are TRBV2 and TRBJ1-5; 11 positions match TRBD1. CDR3 length: 14 amino acids. Trimming at V came to 5 bases and at J to 7 bases, leaving 4 bases not matched to a gene. Germline V CDR1 and CDR2: SNHLY, FYNNEI. CDR3 amino acids: CASSSGQGVQPQHF. The CDR3 DNA reads as TGTGCCAGCAGTTCGGGACAGGGGGTACAGCCCCAGCATTTT.

There are many counts of this clonotype. V and J are TRBV29-1 and TRBJ2-1; the D is unclear. There are 14 residues in the CDR3. Germline CDR1 reads SQVTM; CDR2 reads ANQGSEA. Trimming removed 8 bases at V and 0 bases at J, with 14 bases between. CDR3 sequence reads: CSLRGGSSYNEQFF. Written as DNA, the CDR3 is TGCAGCCTACGTGGCGGAAGCTCCTACAATGAGCAGTTCTTC.

This clonotype was picked up many times. The rearrangement links TRBV4-2 to TRBJ2-1, with a possible D match to TRBD2 (6 bases). V shed 3 bases and J shed 9 bases, with 15 bases lying between them. There are 14 residues in the CDR3. Germline loops: CDR1 LGHNA, CDR2 YNFKEQ. Here the CDR3 reads CASSQPWPGSEQFF. In DNA, the CDR3 is TGTGCCAGCAGCCAGCCGTGGCCCGGGAGTGAGCAGTTCTTC.

The chain links TRBV30 to TRBJ2-1, with 13 bases matching TRBD2. The CDR3 length is 18 residues. Unmatched junction bases numbered 18, after V lost 5 bases and J lost 8 bases. Per the germline V gene, CDR1 is GTSNPN and CDR2 is SVGIG (reference sequence). The CDR3 coding sequence is TGTGCCTGGGAGTCTACCCCCTCAGGACTAGCGGGGGAGGATGAGCAGTTCTTC. This sequence encodes CAWESTPSGLAGEDEQFF.

This clonotype has at least ten counts. J is TRBJ2-7 and V is TRBV7-2; D is ambiguous. Germline CDR1 SGHTA, CDR2 FQGNSA. The CDR3 is 15 amino acids. Trimming left V 1 base short and J 0 bases short, with 10 bases between. The DNA of the CDR3 is TGTGCCAGCAGCTTAGGGACCGCAAACTCCTACGAGCAGTACTTC. Translated, it gives CASSLGTANSYEQYF. Full variable domain (missing parts from reference TRBV7-2 and TRBJ2-7): GAGVSQSPSNKVTEKGKDVELRCDPISGHTALYWYRQSLGQGLEFLIYFQGNSAPDKSGLPSDRFSAERTGGSVSTLTIQRTQQEDSAVYLCASSLGTANSYEQYFGPGTRLTVT.

In its sample, this clonotype was seen a few times. The chain has TRBV2 and TRBJ2-5; TRBD2 matches at 8 bases. Germline CDR1 is SNHLY and CDR2 is FYNNEI. V lost 5 bases to trimming and J lost 4 bases; unmatched junction nucleotides: 9. The CDR3 is 15 residues long. The DNA of the CDR3 is TGTGCCAGCAGTCAGTCTCGTCTAGCGGGAGAGACCCAGTACTTC. Encoded protein: CASSQSRLAGETQYF.

This clonotype was picked up many times. The chain recombines TRBV20-1 with TRBJ2-5; D may be TRBD2 (6 bases). V was clipped by 6 bases and J by 1 base, with 18 bases between them. Germline-derived CDR1 and CDR2 are DFQATT and SNEGSKA (reference sequence). This CDR3 comprises 15 residues. Here the CDR3 reads CSALFAGHPQETQYF. For the CDR3, the DNA is TGCAGTGCCCTATTTGCGGGGCATCCCCAAGAGACCCAGTACTTC.